The next 27 T cell receptor beta chains were all read from a single sample in a study of monozygotic twins with inflammatory bowel disease. From the 5' RACE reads, TCRdb lists one entry per CDR3 protein and no DNA. In all, the sample yields a few hundred thousand distinct CDR3 sequences. The sequencing sample was made of blood. Receptors were obtained from a human donor with ulcerative colitis or Crohn's disease, or a healthy co-twin of an affected twin (not recorded which).

The V gene is TRBV2, the J gene TRBJ2-2; checking the TCRdb D call of TRBD2 is not possible without DNA. From germline, CDR1 is SNHLY and CDR2 FYNNEI. The CDR3 is made up of 17 amino acids. CDR3 region: CASSESSGWLNTGELFF. Complete variable domain (other parts from reference TRBV2 and TRBJ2-2): EPEVTQTPSHQVTQMGQEVILRCVPISNHLYFYWYRQILGQKVEFLVSFYNNEISEKSEIFDDQFSVERPDGSNFTLKIRSTKLEDSAMYFCASSESSGWLNTGELFFGEGSRLTVL.

V and J are TRBV27 and TRBJ1-5; without DNA, the TCRdb call of TRBD1 cannot be checked. CDR1 and CDR2 (germline): MNHEY, SMNVEV (reference sequence). This CDR3 has 15 residues. This chain's CDR3 is CASSLRRGGNQPQHF.

This chain joins TRBV6-2 or TRBV6-3 and TRBJ2-3; TCRdb gives TRBD1 as the D gene, but with no DNA this cannot be confirmed. There are 15 residues in the CDR3. From germline, CDR1 is MNHEY and CDR2 SVGEGT. The CDR3 reads CASSPVGTGGDTQYF.

This chain uses TRBV11-2 with TRBJ2-7; the D call from TCRdb, TRBD1, cannot be confirmed without DNA. There are 15 residues in the CDR3. Germline CDR1 reads SGHAT; CDR2 reads FQNNGV. The CDR3 sequence is CASSRGQGRSYEQYF. Full variable domain (rest looked up from reference TRBV11-2 and TRBJ2-7): EAGVAQSPRYKIIEKRQSVAFWCNPISGHATLYWYQQILGQGPKLLIQFQNNGVVDDSQLPKDRFSAERLKGVDSTLKIQPAKLEDSAVYLCASSRGQGRSYEQYFGPGTRLTVT.

The V gene is TRBV5-1, the J gene TRBJ2-5; TCRdb indicates TRBD2, and absent DNA this call remains unverified. Germline V CDR1 and CDR2: SGHRS, YFSETQ. The CDR3 loop spans 14 amino acids. The CDR3 is CASRPVGLTETQYF. Drawing the rest from reference TRBV5-1 and TRBJ2-5, the complete variable domain is KAGVTQTPRYLIKTRGQQVTLSCSPISGHRSVSWYQQTPGQGLQFLFEYFSETQRNKGNFPGRFSGRQFSNSRSEMNVSTLELGDSALYLCASRPVGLTETQYFGPGTRLLVL.

This rearrangement joins TRBV6-5 to TRBJ1-1; the D gene TCRdb calls, TRBD1, cannot be checked with no DNA. Germline V lookup: CDR1 MNHEY, CDR2 SVGAGI. This CDR3 has 16 residues. The CDR3 is CASSYSSRADRTEAFF.

V usage is TRBV29-1 and J usage is TRBJ1-2; with no DNA, the TCRdb D assignment of TRBD1 cannot be verified. The CDR3 spans 14 residues. Germline V gives CDR1 SQVTM, CDR2 ANQGSEA. The CDR3 loop reads CSVDDDSTNYGYTF.

V gene TRBV6-1 combines with J gene TRBJ1-2; absent DNA, TCRdb's TRBD1 call cannot be checked. The CDR3 is 14 amino acids. Germline loops: CDR1 MNHNS, CDR2 SASEGT. The CDR3 is CASSGAVDGYGYTF.

The gene calls are TRBV5-1 and TRBJ2-3. The CDR3 sequence is 15 residues long. Germline V gives CDR1 SGHRS, CDR2 YFSETQ. The CDR3 protein is CASSPIGPAPDTQYF.

The V and J genes are TRBV12-3 or TRBV12-4 and TRBJ2-7. This CDR3 has 12 residues. CDR3 loop: CASSLHMASQYF.

J is TRBJ2-3 and V is TRBV6-1; the TRBD2 assignment by TCRdb is unverifiable without DNA. The CDR3 spans 13 residues. Germline CDR1 and CDR2: MNHNS and SASEGT. Here the CDR3 reads CASRPPSTDTQYF.

The gene calls are TRBV5-1 and TRBJ2-2. The germline V gene encodes CDR1 SGHRS and CDR2 YFSETQ. The CDR3 extends over 15 amino acids. The CDR3 loop is CASSWDSRDTGELFF.

The chain carries TRBV7-2 and TRBJ2-5. Germline lookup yields CDR1 SGHTA and CDR2 FQGNSA. The CDR3 covers 12 residues. CDR3 amino acids: CASSLTAETQYF. Filled out from reference TRBV7-2 and TRBJ2-5, the complete variable domain reads GAGVSQSPSNKVTEKGKDVELRCDPISGHTALYWYRQSLGQGLEFLIYFQGNSAPDKSGLPSDRFSAERTGGSVSTLTIQRTQQEDSAVYLCASSLTAETQYFGPGTRLLVL.

The gene calls are TRBV5-1 and TRBJ2-1. The germline V gene has CDR1 SGHRS and CDR2 YFSETQ. The CDR3 consists of 13 residues. The CDR3 here is CASSWEGINEQFF.

The chain employs TRBV5-1 and TRBJ2-1. The germline V gene has CDR1 SGHRS and CDR2 YFSETQ. This CDR3 has 16 amino acids. The CDR3 loop reads CASSLAQVFPYNEQFF.

This rearrangement joins TRBV12-3 or TRBV12-4 to TRBJ1-1; the TCRdb D gene call, TRBD1, has no DNA to confirm it. This CDR3 region has 15 residues. The CDR3: CASRGMGQPNTEAFF.

This chain joins TRBV7-8 and TRBJ2-5; the TCRdb call, TRBD1, lacks DNA for checking. The germline CDR1 and CDR2 sequences are SGHVS and FQNEAQ. This CDR3 is 15 amino acids long. This CDR3 is CASSPRTGTRETQYF.

V is TRBV6-5 and J is TRBJ2-2. The CDR3 runs to 15 residues. Per germline, CDR1 MNHEY and CDR2 SVGAGI. CDR3: CASSFSLGDTGELFF.

The chain couples TRBV9 to TRBJ1-2; the TRBD1 assignment by TCRdb is unverifiable without DNA. CDR3 length equals 13 residues. Germline CDR1 and CDR2: SGDLS and YYNGEE. The CDR3 is CASSPGGKYGYTF.

The gene calls are TRBV19 and TRBJ1-2; the D call from TCRdb, TRBD1, cannot be confirmed without DNA. The CDR3 consists of 13 residues. Germline-derived CDR1 and CDR2 are LNHDA and SQIVND (reference sequence). CDR3 sequence: CASVGTVNYGYTF.

The V and J genes are TRBV5-6 and TRBJ2-1; TCRdb's D gene call, TRBD1, goes unchecked for lack of DNA. This CDR3 has 13 residues. Germline CDR1 SGHDT, CDR2 YYEEEE. CDR3 sequence reads: CASGFCGRDEQFF.

V usage is TRBV2 and J usage is TRBJ1-6. This CDR3 is 15 amino acids long. The germline V gene has CDR1 SNHLY and CDR2 FYNNEI. This chain's CDR3 is CASSGGKGFGSPLHF. The whole variable domain, filled in from reference TRBV2 and TRBJ1-6, reads EPEVTQTPSHQVTQMGQEVILRCVPISNHLYFYWYRQILGQKVEFLVSFYNNEISEKSEIFDDQFSVERPDGSNFTLKIRSTKLEDSAMYFCASSGGKGFGSPLHFGNGTRLTVT.

V and J are TRBV5-1 and TRBJ2-7; TCRdb outputs TRBD2, but without DNA this stays unchecked. The CDR3 length is 14 residues. Germline V gives CDR1 SGHRS, CDR2 YFSETQ. CDR3 sequence reads: CASSGGRQSDEQYF.

J is TRBJ2-3 and V is TRBV2; as DNA is missing, the TRBD1 call by TCRdb cannot be tested. Germline CDR1 is SNHLY and CDR2 is FYNNEI. CDR3 length: 14 amino acids. The CDR3 loop is CASSELTTGDTQYF.

The chain uses TRBV5-1 and TRBJ2-4. In germline, CDR1 is SGHRS, CDR2 YFSETQ. The CDR3 spans 16 residues. CDR3 loop: CASSLGPGVAKNIQYF.

The J gene is TRBJ2-1, the V gene TRBV13; TCRdb returns TRBD1, unconfirmable since there is no DNA. This CDR3 is built from 17 residues. Germline CDR1 reads PRHDT; CDR2 reads FYEKMQ (reference sequence). CDR3 sequence: CASSPNPRGLPYNEQFF.

The chain uses TRBV2 and TRBJ2-5; TCRdb's D call, TRBD1, is unchecked because there is no DNA. Germline CDR1 and CDR2: SNHLY and FYNNEI. The CDR3 contains 14 residues. The CDR3: CASREPGTGRAQYF.